This record covers a single TCR beta chain. The antigen is undetermined. From germline, CDR1 is MDHEN and CDR2 SYDVKM. V was clipped by 5 bases and J by 2 bases; unmatched bases: 11. The CDR3 is 16 residues long. Clones were read by immunoSEQ multiplex PCR, and TCRdb kept only the in-frame ones, dropping some. This repertoire shows about 71,000 clones, about four fifths found once; its top ten account for 0.65% to 0.85%. This record belongs to a study of T cell clones after liver transplantation. Study-level background: Without induction therapy, subjects received standard immunosuppression until 12-24 months post-transplant. Study conclusions and caveats: A significant post-transplant drop in circulating graft-donor-reactive CD4 TCRbeta sequences occurred in most of the 8 subjects.

The V call is TRBV28, the J call TRBJ1-2, with 7 nucleotides matching TRBD1. The origin of this receptor is a human patient who received a liver transplant. The T cells may partly be graft donor cells. The material sequenced was CD4+ T cells from blood, taken 12 months after liver transplant. In nucleotides, the CDR3 is TGTGCCAGCAGTCACCAGGGGGGCGGAAGGAACTATGGCTACACCTTC. Encoded protein: CASSHQGGGRNYGYTF.